These 15 T cell receptor delta chains share one sample of origin, sequenced in a study of γδ T cells in repeated Plasmodium falciparum infection. TCRdb reanalyzed the multiplex PCR reads using CATT. The sample holds roughly 86,000 delta-chain clones, under 1.5% seen once. Vgamma9/Vdelta2+ and Vdelta2-negative gammadelta T cells were flow-sorted from PBMC for bulk sequencing. The sequencing sample was made of gamma-delta T cells from blood. The origin of the receptors is a pool of human donors (malaria-infected and uninfected, not separated).

This clone appeared a few times. The protein that TCRdb holds for this DNA derives from a much larger clone and differs from the translated DNA at residue 23, which likely indicates a read error; the protein shown here is translated from the DNA. The V and J genes are TRDV1 and TRDJ1; 13 bases align to TRDD3. The V gene's germline CDR1 is TSWWSYY and CDR2 QGS. The CDR3 is 25 amino acids. The CDR3 DNA is TGTGCTCTTGGGGAACTACAGTCTTCCTACACAAAAACTGGGGGATACGCATCCTCCCCCGATAAACGCATCTTT. Translated: CALGELQSSYTKTGGYASSPDKRIF.

This clone occurred a few times. The chain is built from TRDV1 and TRDJ2, with 8 nucleotides matching TRDD3. The J gene comes from matching the DNA to germline here; TCRdb lacks it. CDR3 size: 18 residues. J was trimmed by 0 bases and V by 2 bases; bases with no gene match: 8. Germline CDR1 reads TSWWSYY; CDR2 reads QGS. For the CDR3, the DNA is TGTGCTCTTGGGGAAACCGACTGGGGGGAAGCTTTGACAGCACAACTCTTCTTT. Translation: CALGETDWGEALTAQLFF.

This clone was counted between two and nine times. A read error likely explains why the TCRdb protein, taken from a much larger clone, differs from this DNA's translation at residue 14; the protein shown is translated from the DNA. The J gene is TRDJ1, the V gene TRDV2; TRDD3 matches at 7 bases. The CDR3 contains 15 residues. Germline lookup yields CDR1 GEAIGNYY and CDR2 EKD. The DNA of the CDR3 is TGTGCCTGTGACAAGGGATACCATTCCACCGATAAACTCACCTTT. Its translation is CACDKGYHSTDKLTF.

This clone was seen a few times. The TCRdb protein, from a much larger clone, departs from this DNA's translation at residue 3, likely by read error; the protein shown derives from the DNA. The rearrangement links TRDV1 to TRDJ1; no firm D call. The CDR3 loop spans 15 amino acids. From germline, CDR1 is TSWWSYY and CDR2 QGS. CDR3 protein: CAFGTSKGTDHELIF. DNA of the CDR3: TGTGCTTTTGGTACAAGTAAAGGTACTGATCATGAACTCATCTTT.

In this sample, this clone is medium-sized. The same CDR3 arises from other DNA sequences in this sample as well. The rearrangement links TRDV1 to TRDJ1; 13 nucleotides match TRDD3. The CDR3 is 23 residues long. From germline, CDR1 is TSWWSYY and CDR2 QGS. V shed 2 bases and J 0 bases; nucleotides not matched to a gene: 21. As DNA, the CDR3 is TGTGCTCTTGGGGAAAGGGGCATGACTTTCACTGGGGGATACGCGGTGTACACCGATAAACTCATCTTT. This encodes CALGERGMTFTGGYAVYTDKLIF.

On this clone itself: The TCRdb protein, from a much larger clone, departs from this DNA's translation at residue 5, likely by read error; the protein shown derives from the DNA. The rearrangement links TRDV1 to TRDJ1; 8 nucleotides align to TRDD3. TCRdb offers no J gene call, so here the DNA was matched to germline to obtain one. The CDR3 is 19 residues long. The ends lost 4 bases at V and 8 bases at J; junction bases unmatched: 24. Germline loops: CDR1 TSWWSYY, CDR2 QGS. CDR3 amino acids: CALGVASSPNYWGGYKLIF. As DNA, the CDR3 is TGTGCTCTTGGGGTAGCGTCGAGTCCCAACTACTGGGGGGGCTACAAACTCATCTTT.

This clone has only a few counts. Possible read error: a much larger clone is one base away. This sample also contains other DNA sequences that code for the same CDR3. V gene TRDV1 combines with J gene TRDJ1, with 13 nucleotides matching TRDD3. The J gene comes from matching the DNA to germline here; TCRdb lacks it. The CDR3 has 21 residues. The germline V gene has CDR1 TSWWSYY and CDR2 QGS. Trimming cost V 3 bases and J 5 bases; bases outside gene matches: 21. CDR3 residues: CALGESSYGYWGIRSSDKLIF. The CDR3 region has the DNA TGTGCTCTTGGGGAGTCTTCCTACGGGTACTGGGGGATACGCAGTTCTGATAAACTCATCTTT.

This clone was detected many times. The rearrangement uses TRDV1 and TRDJ1; the D is unclear. TCRdb does not report a J gene; here it was assigned by matching the DNA to germline references. Germline V CDR1 and CDR2: TSWWSYY, QGS. This CDR3 has 16 amino acids. V was pared by 1 base and J by 0 bases, with 12 bases between. The CDR3 DNA follows: TGTGCTCTTGGGGAACCATCTGGCCCATACACCGATAAACTCATCTTT. Residues: CALGEPSGPYTDKLIF.

A note on this clone: Given a far larger clone just one base away, this is likely a sequencing read error. In the same sample, other DNA sequences code for this CDR3. The CDR3 loop reads CACDPVYPSTGGYGTAQLFF. The CDR3 region has the DNA TGTGCCTGTGACCCTGTATATCCCAGTACTGGGGGATACGGCACAGCTCAACTCTTCTTT. This chain uses TRDV2 with TRDJ2; 13 nucleotides match TRDD3. The CDR3 consists of 20 residues. Germline lookup yields CDR1 GEAIGNYY and CDR2 EKD.

This clone was counted at least ten times. The likely explanation is a read error, given a far larger clone one base away. Distinct nucleotide sequences in the sample also encode this CDR3. V and J are TRDV2 and TRDJ1, with 11 bases fitting TRDD3. Germline-derived CDR1 and CDR2 are GEAIGNYY and EKD. The CDR3 spans 21 residues. CDR3 region: CACDTVKASPGGYKETDKLIF. The CDR3 DNA follows: TGCGCCTGTGACACCGTGAAGGCTAGTCCTGGGGGATACAAAGAAACCGATAAACTCATCTTT.

This clone was detected a few times. A far larger clone is a single base away, which makes a read error likely. The same CDR3 can be traced to other DNA sequences in this sample. This chain uses TRDV2 with TRDJ1; TRDD3 aligns across 7 bases. The J gene, not given by TCRdb, was assigned here from a germline match of the nucleotide sequence. This CDR3 is 16 amino acids long. Germline lookup yields CDR1 GEAIGNYY and CDR2 EKD. The ends lost 0 bases at V and 4 bases at J; junction bases unmatched: 10. The CDR3, as DNA: TGTGCCTGTGACACCGAGTCTGGGGGGTACCACGATAAACTCATCTTT. Translation: CACDTESGGYHDKLIF.

Regarding this clone: For this DNA, TCRdb reports the protein of a much larger clone, which diverges at residue 10, most likely from a read error; the protein presented here is translated directly from the DNA. The chain joins TRDV2 to TRDJ3; TRDD3 is a possible D gene (5 bases). Since TCRdb gives no J gene, matching the DNA to germline was used here to assign it. The CDR3 has 17 amino acids. Germline CDR1 is GEAIGNYY and CDR2 is EKD. V lost 1 base and J 5 bases, leaving 14 bases between the germline ends. Here the CDR3 DNA reads TGTGCCTGTGACACTACCGGGGAGGATCGGGACACCCGACAGATGTTTTTC. Its protein product is CACDTTGEDRDTRQMFF.

This clone occurred a few times. A far bigger clonotype differs at one base, so this is likely a read error. This specimen includes other DNA sequences encoding the same CDR3. V gene TRDV1 combines with J gene TRDJ1; D call uncertain. Germline matching of the DNA provided the J gene here, since TCRdb leaves it blank. V was shortened by 0 bases and J by 5 bases, with 25 bases between the two germline ends. The V gene's germline CDR1 is TSWWSYY and CDR2 QGS. The CDR3 is made up of 19 amino acids. CDR3 sequence reads: CALGELGFLRTPGMDKLIF. The CDR3 coding sequence is TGTGCTCTTGGGGAACTGGGCTTTCTACGAACCCCTGGTATGGATAAACTCATCTTT.

This clone appeared a few times. With a far larger clone one base away, a read error is the likely cause. Different DNA sequences within this sample yield the same CDR3. The chain is built from TRDV2 and TRDJ1; 13 bases are a match to TRDD3. The J gene was not available in TCRdb and was assigned here by matching the DNA to germline segments. Germline assignment: CDR1 GEAIGNYY and CDR2 EKD. The CDR3 length is 19 residues. The CDR3 DNA is TGTGCCTGTTCTACTTCACCCAAAACTGGGGGATACGCTTCCGACAAACTCATCTTT. It encodes CACSTSPKTGGYASDKLIF.

Comments on this clone: A far larger clone is just one base off, so this is likely a read error. Other DNA sequences in this specimen translate into the identical CDR3. V is TRDV1 and J is TRDJ1; 10 bases map to TRDD3. Germline assignment: CDR1 TSWWSYY and CDR2 QGS. The CDR3 is made up of 22 amino acids. In DNA form, the CDR3 reads TGCGCTCTTGGGGAACCTTCCTTCCGAACCCTAACTGGGGGATCGTACACCGATAAACTCATCTTT. Its translation: CALGEPSFRTLTGGSYTDKLIF.